The 14 T cell receptor beta chains listed next were all sequenced from one sample in a study of T cell changes during pregnancy in multiple sclerosis. The protocol was immunoSEQ multiplex PCR, while the TCRdb copy is restricted to in-frame clones and leaves out a portion. The sample carries roughly 17,000 clones, over 65% recorded once. The material sequenced was CD8+ T cells from peripheral blood mononuclear cells, taken after pregnancy. Receptors originate from a female donor with multiple sclerosis, enrolled in a pregnancy study.

This rearrangement joins TRBV29-1 to TRBJ1-2; 9 nucleotides align to TRBD1. The CDR3 is 13 residues long. J was trimmed by 4 bases and V by 5 bases; bases with no gene match: 5. Germline-derived CDR1 and CDR2 are SQVTM and ANQGSEA. CDR3 protein: CSVPRGQGYGYTF. The CDR3 nucleotides are TGCAGCGTTCCACGGGGACAGGGCTATGGCTACACCTTC.

The chain carries TRBV6-4 and TRBJ1-6, with D perhaps matching TRBD1 (5 bases). Germline CDR1 reads MRHNA; CDR2 reads SNTAGT. The CDR3 spans 13 residues. The ends were cut back, 3 bases at V and 10 bases at J, with 10 bases in the middle. This CDR3 is CASSEGVESPLHF. As DNA, the CDR3 is TGTGCCAGCAGTGAAGGGGTAGAATCACCCCTCCACTTT.

This rearrangement joins TRBV25-1 to TRBJ2-2; 9 positions agree with TRBD1. This CDR3 contains 15 residues. Per the germline V gene, CDR1 is MGHDK and CDR2 is SYGVNS. J gave up 3 bases and V 4 bases, and 3 bases lay outside the gene matches. This CDR3 is CASSAGQGDTGELFF. The DNA for the CDR3 is TGTGCCAGCAGTGCGGGACAGGGTGACACCGGGGAGCTGTTTTTT.

This clone has only one observation. The genes are TRBV5-6 and TRBJ1-2; 9 bases fit TRBD1. Trimming at V came to 2 bases and at J to 7 bases, leaving 6 bases not matched to a gene. This CDR3 comprises 14 residues. CDR1 is SGHDT, CDR2 YYEEEE, per germline. CDR3 region: CASSFWTGVGGYTF. CDR3 coding DNA: TGTGCCAGCAGCTTCTGGACAGGGGTCGGTGGCTACACCTTC.

This chain uses TRBV6-4 with TRBJ2-3; 7 positions match TRBD1. The germline V gene has CDR1 MRHNA and CDR2 SNTAGT. With 0 bases clipped from V and 2 bases from J, the junction kept 5 bases outside the gene matches. CDR3 length: 16 residues. DNA for the CDR3: TGTGCCAGCAGTGACTCGGCAGGGGGTGCCACAGATACGCAGTATTTT. Translation: CASSDSAGGATDTQYF.

The V call is TRBV10-3, the J call TRBJ1-2; 8 bases are a match to TRBD1. The junction had 4 bases not matched to a gene; V was cut back by 2 bases and J by 5 bases. The germline CDR1 and CDR2 sequences are ENHRY and SYGVKD. The CDR3 totals 14 residues. This CDR3 is CAISEPDRDYGYTF. DNA of the CDR3: TGTGCCATCAGTGAGCCGGACAGGGATTATGGCTACACCTTC.

The chain carries TRBV2 and TRBJ2-1; no firm D call. From germline, CDR1 is SNHLY and CDR2 FYNNEI. Trimming removed 2 bases from V and 7 bases from J, with 12 bases in between. The CDR3 contains 14 residues. In DNA, the CDR3 is TGTGCCAGCAGTGAACTAGTGTCCTCAAATGAGCAGTTCTTC. This codes for CASSELVSSNEQFF.

The V gene is TRBV7-9, the J gene TRBJ2-7; D may be TRBD1 (6 bases). This CDR3 is 15 amino acids long. V lost 5 bases, J lost 3 bases, and 17 bases lay in between. Germline V lookup: CDR1 SEHNR, CDR2 FQNEAQ (reference sequence). The CDR3 nucleotides read TGTGCCAGCAGCATTTACCGGGACACCGACTACGAGCAGTACTTC. Its translation is CASSIYRDTDYEQYF.

The rearrangement joins TRBV7-2 to TRBJ2-7, with D possibly matching TRBD2 (6 bases). The length of the CDR3 is 13 residues. Germline lookup yields CDR1 SGHTA and CDR2 FQGNSA. The V and J ends lost 5 bases and 2 bases respectively, with 10 bases between them. Here the CDR3 DNA reads TGTGCCAGCAGCCGGGACTCAGCCTACGAGCAGTACTTC. It specifies CASSRDSAYEQYF.

The chain carries TRBV13 and TRBJ2-7; 9 nucleotides agree with TRBD1. Per the germline V gene, CDR1 is PRHDT and CDR2 is FYEKMQ (reference sequence). With V trimmed by 5 bases and J by 2 bases, 7 bases remained unmatched. The CDR3 spans 15 residues. Here the CDR3 DNA reads TGTGCCAGCAGCCCGTGGACAGGGGCCGCCTACGAGCAGTACTTC. Its translation is CASSPWTGAAYEQYF.

The chain combines TRBV7-8 with TRBJ2-7; D might be TRBD2 (6 bases). Trimming pared 5 bases from V and 5 bases from J, leaving 16 bases between. This CDR3 comprises 14 residues. Germline values: CDR1 SGHVS, CDR2 FQNEAQ. The CDR3 nucleotides read TGTGCCAGCAGCCCGTATACCGGCGGGGACGAGCAGTACTTC. Protein product: CASSPYTGGDEQYF.

This sequence joins TRBV5-4 and TRBJ2-1, with 7 bases fitting TRBD2. Germline V gene sequence: CDR1 SGHNT, CDR2 YYREEE (reference sequence). This CDR3 contains 17 residues. The ends lost 6 bases at V and 6 bases at J; junction bases unmatched: 18. The CDR3 is CASNGGGGAGLGNEQFF. The DNA of the CDR3 is TGTGCCAGCAATGGAGGCGGGGGAGCAGGACTGGGCAATGAGCAGTTCTTC. The complete variable domain, with remaining parts taken from reference TRBV5-4 and TRBJ2-1, reads ETGVTQSPTHLIKTRGQQVTLRCSSQSGHNTVSWYQQALGQGPQFIFQYYREEENGRGNFPPRFSGLQFPNYSSELNVNALELDDSALYLCASNGGGGAGLGNEQFFGPGTRLTVL.

Of note for this clone: Other nucleotide sequences in the sample specify the same CDR3. The chain carries TRBV5-6 and TRBJ1-1; D is possibly TRBD1 (6 bases). The germline CDR1 and CDR2 sequences are SGHDT and YYEEEE. Between the trimmed V and J ends, which lost 2 bases and 5 bases, there was a span of 7 bases. The CDR3 is 12 amino acids. The CDR3 DNA follows: TGTGCCAGCAGCTTAAGGGGGACTGAAGCTTTCTTT. It translates to CASSLRGTEAFF.

For the CDR3, the DNA is TGTGCCAGCAGCCACTCTCAAGCGGGAGGGCCTGCCGGGGAGCTGTTTTTT. Its protein is CASSHSQAGGPAGELFF. The V gene is TRBV9, the J gene TRBJ2-2; TRBD2 matches 10 bases. Trimming removed 4 bases from V and 6 bases from J; junction bases left unmatched: 12. The CDR3 loop spans 17 amino acids. Germline V CDR1 and CDR2: SGDLS, YYNGEE.